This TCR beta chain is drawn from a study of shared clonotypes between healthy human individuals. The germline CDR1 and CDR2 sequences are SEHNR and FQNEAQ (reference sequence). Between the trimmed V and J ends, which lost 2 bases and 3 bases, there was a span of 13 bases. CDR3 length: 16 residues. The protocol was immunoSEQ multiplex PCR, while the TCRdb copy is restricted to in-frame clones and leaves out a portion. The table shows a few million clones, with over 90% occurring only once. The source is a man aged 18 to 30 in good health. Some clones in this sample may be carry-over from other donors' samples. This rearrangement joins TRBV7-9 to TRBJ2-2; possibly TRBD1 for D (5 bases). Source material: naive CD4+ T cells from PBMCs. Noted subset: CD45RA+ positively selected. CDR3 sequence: CASSLSRGTYTGELFF. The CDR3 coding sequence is TGTGCCAGCAGCTTAAGTAGGGGAACGTACACCGGGGAGCTGTTTTTT.